This T cell receptor (beta chain) is drawn from a study of PD-1 and CTLA-4 blockade in melanoma. Some clones are missing from TCRdb's copy, which holds only in-frame ones; the method was immunoSEQ multiplex PCR. The table shows about 31,000 clones, with approximately 90% occurring only once. The input for sequencing was CD8+ T cells from peripheral blood, taken from a patient given anti-PD-1 treatment. The sequence came from a human donor with melanoma.

In DNA, the CDR3 is TGTGCCAGCAGTGACGTGGGGGGCGCTGGGGCCAACGTCCTGACTTTC. As protein: CASSDVGGAGANVLTF. The chain carries TRBV6-1 and TRBJ2-6; possibly TRBD1 or TRBD2 for D (6 bases each). CDR3 length: 16 residues. Germline V CDR1 and CDR2: MNHNS, SASEGT. Trimming removed 3 bases from V and 2 bases from J, with 11 bases in between.